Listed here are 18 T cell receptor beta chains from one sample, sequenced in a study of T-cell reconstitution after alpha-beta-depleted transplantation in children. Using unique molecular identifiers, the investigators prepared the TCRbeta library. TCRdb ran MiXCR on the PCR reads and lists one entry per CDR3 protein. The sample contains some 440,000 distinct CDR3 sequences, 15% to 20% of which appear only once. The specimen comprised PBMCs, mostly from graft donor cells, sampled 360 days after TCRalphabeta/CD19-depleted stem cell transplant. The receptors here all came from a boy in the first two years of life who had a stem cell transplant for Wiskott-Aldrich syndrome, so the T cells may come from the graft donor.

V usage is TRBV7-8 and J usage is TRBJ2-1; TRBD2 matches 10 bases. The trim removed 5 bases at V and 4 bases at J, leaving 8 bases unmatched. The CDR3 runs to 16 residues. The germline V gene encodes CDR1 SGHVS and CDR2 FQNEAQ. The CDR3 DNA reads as TGTGCCAGCAGCGCCAGACTAGCGGGCCCTTACAATGAGCAGTTCTTC. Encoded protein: CASSARLAGPYNEQFF.

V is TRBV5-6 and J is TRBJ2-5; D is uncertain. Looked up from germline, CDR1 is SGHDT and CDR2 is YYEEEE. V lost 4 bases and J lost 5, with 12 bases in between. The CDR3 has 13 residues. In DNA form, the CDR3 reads TGTGCCAGCAGCGGGTACCTGGGGGAGACCCAGTACTTC. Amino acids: CASSGYLGETQYF.

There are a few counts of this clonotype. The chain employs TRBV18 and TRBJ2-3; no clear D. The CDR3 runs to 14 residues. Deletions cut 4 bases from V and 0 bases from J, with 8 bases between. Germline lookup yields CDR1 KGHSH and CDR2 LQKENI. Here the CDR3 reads CASSQVESTDTQYF. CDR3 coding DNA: TGTGCCAGCTCACAGGTGGAAAGCACAGATACGCAGTATTTT.

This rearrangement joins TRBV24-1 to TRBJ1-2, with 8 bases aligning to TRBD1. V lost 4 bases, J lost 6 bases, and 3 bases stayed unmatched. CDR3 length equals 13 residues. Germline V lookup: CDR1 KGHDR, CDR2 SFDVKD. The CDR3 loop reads CATSERTGNGYTF. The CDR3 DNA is TGTGCCACCAGTGAAAGGACAGGGAATGGCTACACCTTC.

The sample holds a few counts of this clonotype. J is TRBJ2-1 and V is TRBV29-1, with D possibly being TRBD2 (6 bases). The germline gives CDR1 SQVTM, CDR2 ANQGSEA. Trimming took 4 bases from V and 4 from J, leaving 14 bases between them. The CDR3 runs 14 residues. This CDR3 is CSVVGRGPYNEQFF. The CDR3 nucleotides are TGCAGCGTTGTCGGGCGGGGCCCTTACAATGAGCAGTTCTTC.

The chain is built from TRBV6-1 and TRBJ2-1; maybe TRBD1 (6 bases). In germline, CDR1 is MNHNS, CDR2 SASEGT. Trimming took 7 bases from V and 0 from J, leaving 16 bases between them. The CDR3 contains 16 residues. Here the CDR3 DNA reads TGTGCCAGCAAGACAGGACTCCCTAGCTCCTACAATGAGCAGTTCTTC. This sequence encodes CASKTGLPSSYNEQFF.

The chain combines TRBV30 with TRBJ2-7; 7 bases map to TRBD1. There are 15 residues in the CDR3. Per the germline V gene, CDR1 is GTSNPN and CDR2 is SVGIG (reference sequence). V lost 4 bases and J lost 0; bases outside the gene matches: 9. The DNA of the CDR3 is TGTGCCTGGACGACGCCCGACAGGGACTCCTACGAGCAGTACTTC. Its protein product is CAWTTPDRDSYEQYF.

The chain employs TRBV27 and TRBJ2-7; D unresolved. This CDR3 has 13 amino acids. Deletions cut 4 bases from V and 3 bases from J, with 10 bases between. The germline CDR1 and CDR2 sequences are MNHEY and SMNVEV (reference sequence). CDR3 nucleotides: TGTGCCAGCAGTTCTGGAGCAGACTACGAGCAGTACTTC. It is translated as CASSSGADYEQYF.

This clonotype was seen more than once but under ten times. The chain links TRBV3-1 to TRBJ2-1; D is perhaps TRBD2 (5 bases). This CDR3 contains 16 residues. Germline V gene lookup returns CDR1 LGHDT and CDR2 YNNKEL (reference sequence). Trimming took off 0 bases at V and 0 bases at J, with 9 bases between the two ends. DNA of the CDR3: TGTGCCAGCAGCCAAGATGCCCGGGGCTCCTACAATGAGCAGTTCTTC. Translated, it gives CASSQDARGSYNEQFF.

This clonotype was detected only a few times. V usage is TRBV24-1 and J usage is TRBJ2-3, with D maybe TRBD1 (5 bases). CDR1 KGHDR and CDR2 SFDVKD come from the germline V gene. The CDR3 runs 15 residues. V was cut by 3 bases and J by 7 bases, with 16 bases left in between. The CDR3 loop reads CATSDRRQSGNTQYF. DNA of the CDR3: TGTGCCACCAGTGATCGACGACAGTCAGGGAATACGCAGTATTTT.

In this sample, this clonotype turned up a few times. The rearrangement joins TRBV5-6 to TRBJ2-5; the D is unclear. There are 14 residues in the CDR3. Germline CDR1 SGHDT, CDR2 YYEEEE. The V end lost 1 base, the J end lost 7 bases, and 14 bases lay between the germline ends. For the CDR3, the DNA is TGTGCCAGCAGCTTGAACTACATCGCCACGACCCAGTACTTC. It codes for CASSLNYIATTQYF. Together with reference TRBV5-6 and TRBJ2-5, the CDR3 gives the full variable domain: DAGVTQSPTHLIKTRGQQVTLRCSPKSGHDTVSWYQQALGQGPQFIFQYYEEEERQRGNFPDRFSGHQFPNYSSELNVNALLLGDSALYLCASSLNYIATTQYFGPGTRLLVL.

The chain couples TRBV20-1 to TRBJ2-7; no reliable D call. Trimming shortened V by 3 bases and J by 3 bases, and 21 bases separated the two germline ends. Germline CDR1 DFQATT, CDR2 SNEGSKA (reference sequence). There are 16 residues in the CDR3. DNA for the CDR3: TGCAGTGCTAGCCCCACTTTCAAGGTGGGAATCTACGAGCAGTACTTC. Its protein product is CSASPTFKVGIYEQYF.

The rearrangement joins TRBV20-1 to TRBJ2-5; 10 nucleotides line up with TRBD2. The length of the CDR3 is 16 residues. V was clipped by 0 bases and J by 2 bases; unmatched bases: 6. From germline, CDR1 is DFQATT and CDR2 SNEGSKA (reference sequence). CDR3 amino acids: CSARDVRAGGQETQYF. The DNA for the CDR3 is TGCAGTGCTAGAGATGTCCGAGCGGGGGGGCAAGAGACCCAGTACTTC.

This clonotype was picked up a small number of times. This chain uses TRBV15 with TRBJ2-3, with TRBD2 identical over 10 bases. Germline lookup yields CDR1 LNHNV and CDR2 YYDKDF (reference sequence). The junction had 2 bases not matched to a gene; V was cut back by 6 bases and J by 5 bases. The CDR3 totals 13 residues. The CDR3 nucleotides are TGTGCCACCAGTACTAGCGGGGTAGATACGCAGTATTTT. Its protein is CATSTSGVDTQYF.

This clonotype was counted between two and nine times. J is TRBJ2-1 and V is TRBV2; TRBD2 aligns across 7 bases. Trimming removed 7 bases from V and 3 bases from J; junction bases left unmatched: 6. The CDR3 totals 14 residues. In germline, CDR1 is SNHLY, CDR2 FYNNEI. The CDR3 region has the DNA TGTGCCAGCACAACGGGACTAAACTACAATGAGCAGTTCTTC. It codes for CASTTGLNYNEQFF. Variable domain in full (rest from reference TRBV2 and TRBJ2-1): EPEVTQTPSHQVTQMGQEVILRCVPISNHLYFYWYRQILGQKVEFLVSFYNNEISEKSEIFDDQFSVERPDGSNFTLKIRSTKLEDSAMYFCASTTGLNYNEQFFGPGTRLTVL.

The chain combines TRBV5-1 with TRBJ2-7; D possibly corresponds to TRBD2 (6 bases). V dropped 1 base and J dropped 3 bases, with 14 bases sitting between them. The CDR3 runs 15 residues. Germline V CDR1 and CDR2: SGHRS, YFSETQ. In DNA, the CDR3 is TGCGCCAGCAGCTTGAGGCAGGGAGGTGTCTACGAGCAGTACTTC. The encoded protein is CASSLRQGGVYEQYF.

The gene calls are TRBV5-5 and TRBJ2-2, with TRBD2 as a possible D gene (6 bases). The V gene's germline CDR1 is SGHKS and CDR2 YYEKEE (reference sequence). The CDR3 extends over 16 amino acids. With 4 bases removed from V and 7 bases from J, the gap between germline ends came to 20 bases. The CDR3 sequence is CASSTGLGAPRGELFF. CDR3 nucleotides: TGTGCCAGCAGCACGGGACTTGGTGCCCCCCGCGGGGAGCTGTTTTTT.

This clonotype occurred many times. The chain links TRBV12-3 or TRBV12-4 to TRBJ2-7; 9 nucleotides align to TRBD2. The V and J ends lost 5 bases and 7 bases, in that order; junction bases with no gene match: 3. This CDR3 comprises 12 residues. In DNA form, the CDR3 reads TGTGCCAGCAGTCCTCTAGCGGGGGAGCAGTACTTC. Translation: CASSPLAGEQYF.